The 15 T cell receptor beta chains reported below all come from one sample, sequenced in a study of T-cell reconstitution after alpha-beta-depleted transplantation in children (dated by TCRdb to 2016 to 2017). Receptor amplification or capture employed PCR. Sequencer: Illumina HiSeq 2500. TCR libraries were prepared with molecular barcoding, using unique molecular identifiers to normalize TCRbeta repertoire quantification. The raw public data were reprocessed by TCRdb itself: fastp quality trimming at Q25, MiXCR clonotype calling, in-frame beta chains only. Entries that share a CDR3 protein sequence are merged under the most common genes and DNA. For this sample there are over 300,000 distinct CDR3 sequences; 10% appear just once. The top ten clonotypes cover 2% to 2.5% of the sample. The source material was PBMCs from the stem cell graft donor, sampled from the stem cell graft. These receptors originate from a human donor who donated a stem cell graft to a child with acute lymphoblastic leukemia.

In its sample, this clonotype was seen many times. The V gene is TRBV5-6, the J gene TRBJ1-1, with 9 bases that match TRBD1. CDR1 and CDR2 from the germline V gene are SGHDT and YYEEEE. V lost 1 base to trimming and J lost 8 bases; unmatched junction nucleotides: 6. The CDR3 runs to 14 residues. For the CDR3, the DNA is TGTGCCAGCAGCTTGCTGATACAGGGGGCGGAAGCTTTCTTT. This gives the protein CASSLLIQGAEAFF. The full variable domain, its missing parts supplied by reference TRBV5-6 and TRBJ1-1, is DAGVTQSPTHLIKTRGQQVTLRCSPKSGHDTVSWYQQALGQGPQFIFQYYEEEERQRGNFPDRFSGHQFPNYSSELNVNALLLGDSALYLCASSLLIQGAEAFFGQGTRLTVV.

The sample holds many counts of this clonotype. The rearrangement joins TRBV5-1 to TRBJ2-7; 8 positions agree with TRBD2. The V segment lost 3 bases and the J segment 3 bases; nucleotides outside the gene matches: 8. The germline V gene has CDR1 SGHRS and CDR2 YFSETQ. The CDR3 has 15 residues. The DNA for the CDR3 is TGCGCCAGCAGCTCGACTAGCGCTGACGACTACGAGCAGTACTTC. Translated, it gives CASSSTSADDYEQYF.

About this clonotype itself: The junction differs from germline at one of its ends, possibly a read error. The chain couples TRBV7-6 to TRBJ2-3; TRBD2 matches 11 bases. Germline V gene sequence: CDR1 SGHVS, CDR2 FNYEAQ. This CDR3 spans 17 amino acids. The chain's CDR3 is CAGSFRLAGLRTDTQYF. CDR3 nucleotides: TGTGCCGGCAGCTTTCGACTAGCGGGACTGAGGACAGATACGCAGTATTTT.

The rearrangement joins TRBV4-3 to TRBJ2-2, with 8 bases identical to TRBD1. This CDR3 comprises 16 residues. J gave up 2 bases and V 6 bases, and 8 bases lay outside the gene matches. In germline, CDR1 is LGHNA, CDR2 YSLEER. The CDR3 DNA sequence: TGCGCCAGCAGTCGTGGACAGGGTGTAAACACCGGGGAGCTGTTTTTT. Its protein product is CASSRGQGVNTGELFF.

This clonotype occurred a few times. The chain's CDR3 is CASSFGGGSDEQFF. CDR3 nucleotide sequence: TGTGCCAGCAGTTTCGGGGGGGGTTCGGATGAGCAGTTCTTC. V is TRBV12-3 or TRBV12-4 and J is TRBJ2-1; 8 bases line up with TRBD2. The CDR3 covers 14 residues. V was clipped by 3 bases and J by 8 bases; unmatched bases: 6.

This clonotype was recorded many times. The CDR3 DNA follows: TGTGCCAGCAGTTGGGGTGATAGCTTGGAGACCCAGTACTTC. This codes for CASSWGDSLETQYF. The chain joins TRBV27 to TRBJ2-5; no reliable D call. The CDR3 spans 14 residues. The V gene's germline CDR1 is MNHEY and CDR2 SMNVEV (reference sequence). V was pared by 4 bases and J by 5 bases, with 14 bases between.

The chain employs TRBV7-8 and TRBJ2-1; 7 bases agree with TRBD1. CDR1 and CDR2 from the germline V gene are SGHVS and FQNEAQ. CDR3 length: 16 amino acids. Trimming cost V 5 bases and J 0 bases; bases outside gene matches: 7. CDR3 sequence reads: CASSPGQDLSYNEQFF. CDR3 in DNA: TGTGCCAGCAGCCCTGGACAGGACCTCTCCTACAATGAGCAGTTCTTC.

This clonotype was seen at least ten times. The chain has TRBV5-1 and TRBJ2-7, with 7 bases identical to TRBD2. The germline V gene has CDR1 SGHRS and CDR2 YFSETQ. The length of the CDR3 is 15 residues. V gave up 0 bases and J gave up 3 bases; unmatched junction bases: 6. The CDR3 spells CASSLGSGRNYEQYF. Written as DNA, the CDR3 is TGCGCCAGCAGCTTGGGATCCGGGAGGAACTACGAGCAGTACTTC.

V gene TRBV28 combines with J gene TRBJ2-2, with 11 positions matching TRBD1. Per germline, CDR1 MDHEN and CDR2 SYDVKM. V trimming: 7 bases; J trimming: 4 bases; junction bases outside the gene matches: 5. The CDR3 consists of 15 residues. CDR3 loop: CASMVGTGGTGELFF. The CDR3 DNA reads as TGTGCCAGCATGGTCGGGACAGGGGGCACCGGGGAGCTGTTTTTT.

This chain joins TRBV20-1 and TRBJ2-6; tentatively, D is TRBD2 (5 bases). The germline gives CDR1 DFQATT, CDR2 SNEGSKA (reference sequence). The CDR3 extends over 15 amino acids. The germline V and J ends were trimmed by 3 bases and 2 bases, with 11 bases remaining between them. CDR3 residues: CSASNGVTGANVLTF. The CDR3 bases are TGCAGTGCTAGTAACGGGGTAACTGGGGCCAACGTCCTGACTTTC.

DNA for the CDR3: TGCGCCAGCAGAAGGGACAGTGTCCTGAACACTGAAGCTTTCTTT. Translating gives CASRRDSVLNTEAFF. The J gene is TRBJ1-1, the V gene TRBV5-1; 7 bases are shared with TRBD1. The V gene end was trimmed by 5 bases and the J gene end by 0 bases; junction bases not matched to a gene: 7. Looked up from germline, CDR1 is SGHRS and CDR2 is YFSETQ. The CDR3 length is 15 residues.

The rearrangement joins TRBV7-2 to TRBJ2-7; D not resolved. Germline V gene data show CDR1 as SGHTA and CDR2 as FQGNSA. Trimming stripped 1 base from V and 0 bases from J, with 10 bases between. The length of the CDR3 is 15 residues. The CDR3 reads CASSLGFGSSYEQYF. CDR3 coding DNA: TGTGCCAGCAGCTTAGGTTTCGGCAGCTCCTACGAGCAGTACTTC.

This clonotype was counted ten times or more. In DNA, the CDR3 is TGCGCCAGCAGCCAAGATCCCCCTAGCGGGGTGTCGAATACGCAGTATTTT. This gives the protein CASSQDPPSGVSNTQYF. The rearrangement uses TRBV4-1 and TRBJ2-3; TRBD2 aligns across 9 bases. The germline V gene encodes CDR1 MGHRA and CDR2 YSYEKL. CDR3 length: 17 amino acids. V trimming: 0 bases; J trimming: 7 bases; junction bases outside the gene matches: 11.

This clonotype was recorded a few times. This chain connects TRBV3-1 to TRBJ2-1; 7 nucleotides agree with TRBD2. After removal of 1 base from V and 7 bases from J, the junction contained 10 bases not matched to a gene. CDR3 length: 16 residues. Germline loops: CDR1 LGHDT, CDR2 YNNKEL (reference sequence). The CDR3 loop reads CASSQVEGGPGNEQFF. In nucleotides, the CDR3 is TGTGCCAGCAGCCAAGTAGAGGGAGGGCCGGGGAATGAGCAGTTCTTC.

This clonotype occurred a few times. The chain combines TRBV12-3 or TRBV12-4 with TRBJ1-2; 7 bases align to TRBD1. There are 13 residues in the CDR3. V lost 6 bases, J lost 4 bases, and 5 bases stayed unmatched. The CDR3 region has the DNA TGTGCCAGCAGCCCACAGGGGTTCTATGGCTACACCTTC. Translated, it gives CASSPQGFYGYTF.